This T cell receptor beta chain comes out of a study of CD8 T cells in ankylosing spondylitis. This clonotype was observed a handful of times. Its antigen remains unknown. This CDR3 comprises 14 residues. Germline loops: CDR1 SEHNR, CDR2 FQNEAQ (reference sequence). V shed 5 bases and J shed 6 bases, with 14 bases lying between them. Quantitative 5'-RACE with molecular barcodes generated TCR beta libraries. Using its own MiXCR run on the 5' RACE reads, TCRdb lists one record per CDR3 protein. The sample consists of around 250,000 distinct CDR3 sequences, under 20% of them appearing once. Study results and limitations: A motif of 7 to 9 highly homologous TCR beta variants was seen as apparently characteristic of ankylosing spondylitis blood. Some motif variants had been reported before (in reactive arthritis synovial fluid and blood). Significant enrichment of disease-linked clones was reported in matched ankylosing spondylitis synovial fluid.

The V and J genes are TRBV7-9 and TRBJ2-1, with a possible D match to TRBD2 (6 bases). This clonotype originated in a male donor with ankylosing spondylitis or in good health (not recorded which). Material for sequencing was blood, either unsorted or a sorted T cell fraction (not recorded which). CDR3 sequence reads: CASSPGVGSNEQFF. In DNA form, the CDR3 reads TGTGCCAGCAGCCCCGGGGTCGGGAGCAATGAGCAGTTCTTC.